What follows are 4 T cell receptor beta chains derived from one specimen sequenced in a study of T cells in Graves' hyperthyroidism and ophthalmopathy. Amplification yielded TCR beta CDR3 regions, with RNA transcripts as the source. HTBI primers were employed in a first-round RT-PCR of the TCR CDR3. TCRdb ran MiXCR on the multiplex PCR reads and lists one entry per CDR3 protein. The sample holds roughly 570,000 distinct CDR3 sequences, 40% to 55% seen once. The sequenced sample was peripheral blood or thyroid tissue (not recorded which). The receptors here all came from a woman aged 18-29 years with Graves' hyperthyroidism.

The genes are TRBV15 and TRBJ2-7; tentatively, D is TRBD2 (5 bases). The V end lost 3 bases, the J end lost 2 bases, and 11 bases lay between the germline ends. CDR3 length: 14 amino acids. Germline V gene lookup returns CDR1 LNHNV and CDR2 YYDKDF (reference sequence). The CDR3 is CATSSADGTYEQYF. The CDR3 nucleotides are TGTGCCACCAGCAGTGCCGACGGGACCTACGAGCAGTACTTC. Drawing the rest from reference TRBV15 and TRBJ2-7, the complete variable domain is DAMVIQNPRYQVTQFGKPVTLSCSQTLNHNVMYWYQQKSSQAPKLLFHYYDKDFNNEADTPDNFQSRRPNTSFCFLDIRSPGLGDTAMYLCATSSADGTYEQYFGPGTRLTVT.

The chain joins TRBV12-3 or TRBV12-4 to TRBJ1-2; TRBD1 matches at 7 bases. The V segment lost 6 bases and the J segment 6 bases; nucleotides outside the gene matches: 10. The CDR3 has 14 amino acids. CDR3 region: CASSLGPGGHGYTF. CDR3 coding DNA: TGTGCCAGCAGCCTAGGGCCAGGGGGGCATGGCTACACCTTC.

The chain recombines TRBV15 with TRBJ2-7, with TRBD1 identical over 12 bases. V lost 3 bases, J lost 5 bases, and 8 bases stayed unmatched. Looked up from germline, CDR1 is LNHNV and CDR2 is YYDKDF (reference sequence). CDR3 size: 16 residues. The CDR3 protein is CATSSTRDRGLDEQYF. The CDR3 nucleotides read TGTGCCACCAGCAGCACCCGGGACAGGGGGCTCGACGAGCAGTACTTC.

The chain carries TRBV19 and TRBJ1-1; 7 bases line up with TRBD1. CDR3 size: 15 residues. V trimming: 9 bases; J trimming: 2 bases; junction bases outside the gene matches: 12. From germline, CDR1 is LNHDA and CDR2 SQIVND (reference sequence). CDR3 coding DNA: TGTGCCAGCCACCCGGGACAGATACCTAACACTGAAGCTTTCTTT. It translates to CASHPGQIPNTEAFF.